This is a list of T cell receptor beta chains from one sample in a study of CD39 and CD103 CD8 tumor-infiltrating T cells. The protocol was immunoSEQ multiplex PCR, while the TCRdb copy is restricted to in-frame clones and leaves out a portion. The repertoire consists of approximately 17,000 clones, with about 90% occurring once and the leading ten covering about 4.4%. Sequencing was carried out using CD8+ T cells sorted from blood. The receptors here all came from a human donor with head and neck squamous cell carcinoma. CDR3s include the opening cysteine and the closing phenylalanine or tryptophan. The D gene is left open where the match is weak. Rows give clone size only sometimes, using once, few, many, or a class for an expanded clone.

NA	TRBV19	TRBJ1-2	NA	CASSLVGGNYGYTF	TGTGCCAGTAGTTTAGTAGGGGGTAACTATGGCTACACCTTC
NA	TRBV10-2	TRBJ2-3	TRBD2	CASSESPGGGYTDTQYF	TGCGCCAGCAGTGAGTCTCCCGGGGGAGGGTACACAGATACGCAGTATTTT
NA	TRBV27	TRBJ2-3	NA	CASSSPVEAVSTDTQYF	TGTGCCAGCAGTTCTCCTGTTGAGGCGGTGAGCACAGATACGCAGTATTTT
NA	TRBV19	TRBJ2-1	TRBD1	CASSWGTGSNEQFF	TGTGCCAGTAGTTGGGGGACAGGGAGTAATGAGCAGTTCTTC
once	TRBV4-1	TRBJ2-7	TRBD2	CASSQTSGDEQYF	TGCGCCAGCAGCCAGACTAGCGGGGACGAGCAGTACTTC
NA	TRBV4-1	TRBJ2-7	NA	CASSQGWQAGYEQYF	TGCGCCAGCAGCCAAGGTTGGCAGGCGGGTTACGAGCAGTACTTC
NA	TRBV7-9	TRBJ2-7	NA	CASSKERGGEQYF	TGTGCCAGCAGTAAAGAACGGGGCGGGGAGCAGTACTTC
NA	TRBV15	TRBJ1-1	NA	CATSRAGNTEAFF	TGTGCCACCAGCAGAGCAGGAAACACTGAAGCTTTCTTT
NA	TRBV6-1	TRBJ2-7	TRBD1	CASAGGQGAYEQYF	TGTGCCAGCGCTGGGGGACAGGGGGCCTACGAGCAGTACTTC
NA	TRBV6-1	TRBJ1-1	NA	CASSERGGFTEAFF	TGTGCCAGCAGCGAACGGGGGGGCTTCACTGAAGCTTTCTTT
once	TRBV9	TRBJ2-3	NA	CASSVGGTGMSTDTQYF	TGTGCCAGCAGCGTAGGAGGAACAGGGATGAGCACAGATACGCAGTATTTT
NA	TRBV9	TRBJ2-2	NA	CASSVGDLLGTAGELFF	TGTGCCAGCAGCGTAGGGGATCTGTTGGGCACGGCCGGGGAGCTGTTTTTT
NA	TRBV27	TRBJ2-2	NA	CASSLLRETLPGELFF	TGTGCCAGCAGTTTACTCAGGGAAACCCTCCCCGGGGAGCTGTTTTTT
NA	TRBV7-9	TRBJ2-3	TRBD2	CASSPLGGSTDTQYF	TGTGCCAGCAGTCCCTTGGGAGGGAGCACAGATACGCAGTATTTT
NA	TRBV11-2	TRBJ2-5	NA	CASQHLSETQYF	TGTGCCAGCCAACATCTTTCCGAGACCCAGTACTTC
NA	TRBV5-1	TRBJ2-7	NA	CASSLEAWDYEQYF	TGCGCCAGCAGCTTGGAGGCCTGGGACTACGAGCAGTACTTC
NA	TRBV12-5	TRBJ2-3	NA	CASGLVIDTQYF	TGTGCTAGTGGTTTGGTAATAGATACGCAGTATTTT
NA	TRBV11-2	TRBJ1-1	NA	CASSFLVQAPNTEAFF	TGTGCCAGCAGTTTTCTAGTACAGGCCCCGAACACTGAAGCTTTCTTT
NA	TRBV10-3	TRBJ2-1	NA	CAISMDNSYNEQFF	TGTGCCATCAGTATGGACAACTCCTACAATGAGCAGTTCTTC
NA	TRBV9	TRBJ1-1	NA	CASSAEGNTEAFF	TGTGCCAGCAGCGCGGAAGGGAACACTGAAGCTTTCTTT
NA	TRBV7-8	TRBJ1-2	NA	CASSSPPDYGYTF	TGTGCCAGCAGTTCCCCCCCAGATTATGGCTACACCTTC
once	TRBV4-1	TRBJ1-2	NA	CASSQGGRVVAGYTF	TGCGCCAGCAGCCAAGGGGGACGGGTGGTTGCTGGCTACACCTTC
NA	TRBV19	TRBJ2-1	TRBD2	CASSTSFGGVSYNEQFF	TGTGCCAGTAGTACCTCCTTCGGGGGGGTCTCCTACAATGAGCAGTTCTTC
NA	TRBV7-6	TRBJ2-3	TRBD2	CASSLAGNPSTDTQYF	TGTGCCAGCAGTCTAGCGGGAAACCCTAGCACAGATACGCAGTATTTT
few	TRBV7-6	TRBJ2-7	TRBD1	CASSFLTGDEQYF	TGTGCCAGCAGCTTTCTGACAGGGGACGAGCAGTACTTC
NA	TRBV27	TRBJ1-2	NA	CASSSERDYGYTF	TGTGCCAGCAGTTCAGAAAGAGACTATGGCTACACCTTC
NA	TRBV4-1	TRBJ2-1	NA	CASSQGVTYNEQFF	TGCGCCAGCAGCCAAGGAGTTACCTACAATGAGCAGTTCTTC
NA	TRBV2	TRBJ2-7	NA	CASIATNSYEQYF	TGTGCCAGCATAGCGACGAACTCCTACGAGCAGTACTTC
once	TRBV7-9	TRBJ2-3	NA	CASSLAGTSSTDTQYF	TGTGCCAGCAGCTTAGCTGGGACCTCTAGCACAGATACGCAGTATTTT
NA	TRBV4-1	TRBJ1-5	NA	CASSPTKGSRGSNQPQHF	TGCGCCAGCAGCCCAACGAAGGGTTCCAGGGGAAGCAATCAGCCCCAGCATTTT
NA	TRBV27	TRBJ1-2	TRBD1	CASSSGQGDNYGYTF	TGTGCCAGCAGTTCCGGACAGGGGGATAACTATGGCTACACCTTC
once	TRBV6-5	TRBJ2-5	NA	CASSYSGLAPYETQYF	TGTGCCAGCAGCTACTCGGGACTTGCTCCTTATGAGACCCAGTACTTC
NA	TRBV19	TRBJ2-1	TRBD1	CASSTQTGGIYNEQFF	TGTGCCAGTAGTACCCAGACAGGGGGCATCTACAATGAGCAGTTCTTC
NA	TRBV27	TRBJ1-2	NA	CASSFFGGAEGYTF	TGTGCCAGCAGTTTTTTCGGGGGCGCGGAGGGCTACACCTTC
NA	TRBV29-1	TRBJ2-7	TRBD1	CSVGRGPYEQYF	TGCAGCGTCGGAAGGGGGCCATACGAGCAGTACTTC